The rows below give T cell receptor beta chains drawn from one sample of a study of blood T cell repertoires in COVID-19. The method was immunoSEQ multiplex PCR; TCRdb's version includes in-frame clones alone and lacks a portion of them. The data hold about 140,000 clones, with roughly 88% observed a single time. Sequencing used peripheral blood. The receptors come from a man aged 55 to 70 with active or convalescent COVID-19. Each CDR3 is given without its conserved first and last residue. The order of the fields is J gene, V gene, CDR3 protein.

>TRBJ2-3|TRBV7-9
ASSGGLAGVTDTQY
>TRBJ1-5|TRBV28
ASSLSGTGPNQPQH
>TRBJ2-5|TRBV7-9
ASSLTGTPQETQY
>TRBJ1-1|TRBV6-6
ASKVNGRHNTEAF
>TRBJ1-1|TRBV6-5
ASYRLNTEAF
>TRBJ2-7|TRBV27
ASRPPRGRATYEQY
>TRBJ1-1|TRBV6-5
ASTTGTGSLFAF
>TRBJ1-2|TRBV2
ASIILPQGGGYT
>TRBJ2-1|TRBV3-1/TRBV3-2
ASSPRPGLSNEQF
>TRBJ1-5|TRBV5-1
ASSAKGGVGQPQH
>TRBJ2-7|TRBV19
ASTSLRGGRYEQY
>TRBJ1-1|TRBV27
ASSPPGESRNTEAF
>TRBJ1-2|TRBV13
ASSYRDRVGGYT
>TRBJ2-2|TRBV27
ASSFRPSGNTGELF
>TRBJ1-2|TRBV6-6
ASSFSRSGGNYGYT
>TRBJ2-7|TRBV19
ASSIVVAGGYEQY
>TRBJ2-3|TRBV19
ASSIAAGGTDTQY
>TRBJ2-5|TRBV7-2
ASSLGGRAAYQETQY
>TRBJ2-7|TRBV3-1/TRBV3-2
ASSLGEIAVYEQY
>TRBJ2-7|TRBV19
ASSVKGQGDYEQY
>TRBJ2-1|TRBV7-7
ASSLAGRGSYNEQF
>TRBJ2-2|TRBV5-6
ASSLAGDRVNTGELF
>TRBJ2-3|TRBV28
AIAKGLAGGADTQY
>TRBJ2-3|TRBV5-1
ASSFQGAMTSSGTDTQY
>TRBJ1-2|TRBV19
ASSIDQYYNYGYT
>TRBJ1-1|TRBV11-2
ASSLGQGLLDTEAF
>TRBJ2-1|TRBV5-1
ASSLASTSGEQF
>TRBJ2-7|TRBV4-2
ASSQGASGRTLSYEQY
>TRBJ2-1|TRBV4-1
ASSQEGAPNEQF
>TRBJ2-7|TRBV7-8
ASSRGLLSYEQY
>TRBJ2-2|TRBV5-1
ASSRWGDPGTGELF
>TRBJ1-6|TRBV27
ASSSRDTYLNNSPLH
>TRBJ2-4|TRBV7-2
ASSLDFRLAGQSSIQY
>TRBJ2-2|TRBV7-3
ASSEAGGNTGELF
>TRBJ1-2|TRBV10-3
AIRTGTGNPSYGYT
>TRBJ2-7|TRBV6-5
ASSYKDSSSYEQY
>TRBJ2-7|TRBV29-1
SVETDSPYEQY
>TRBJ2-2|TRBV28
ASSRPDSTGELF
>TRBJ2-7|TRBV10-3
AISEAGPGESYEQY
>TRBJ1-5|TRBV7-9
ASSNGHLNQPQH
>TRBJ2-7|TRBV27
ASGSRDRSSYEQY
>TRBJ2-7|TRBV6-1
ASSPSGTGNHEQY
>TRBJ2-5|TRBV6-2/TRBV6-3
ASSSARQGQETQY
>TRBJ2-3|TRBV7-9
ASSLGVGEGDTQY
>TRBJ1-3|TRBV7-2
ASSLTTGSGNTIY
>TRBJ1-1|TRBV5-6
ASSLDGTEAF
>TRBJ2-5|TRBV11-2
ASSLWTGAQETQY
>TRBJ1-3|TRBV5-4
ASSPDTSGNTIY
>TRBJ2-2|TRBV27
ASSLSLDTQHRELF
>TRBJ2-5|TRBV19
ASSKGYAGQETQY
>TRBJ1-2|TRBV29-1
SVEGDRVHGYT
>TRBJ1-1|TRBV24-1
ATTSNGDTEAF
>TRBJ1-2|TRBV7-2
ASSSSRGPEGYT
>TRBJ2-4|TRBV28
ASSGLFAKNIQY
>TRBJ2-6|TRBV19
ASSPGGGTVSSGANVLT
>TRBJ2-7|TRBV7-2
ASSSMTGTGTYEQY
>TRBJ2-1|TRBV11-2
ASSLVPLGANEQF
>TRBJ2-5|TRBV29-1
SAEQGTETQY
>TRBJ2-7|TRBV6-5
ASSTRESGEQY